These T cell receptor beta chains were read from a single sample in a study of control samples from healthy donors and cancer patients. The protocol was immunoSEQ multiplex PCR, while the TCRdb copy is restricted to in-frame clones and leaves out a portion. The sample lists around 80,000 clones; 94% were seen once. The sequenced material came from blood. Source of these receptors: a woman aged 25 to 39 in good health. CDR3s include the opening cysteine and the closing phenylalanine or tryptophan. A D gene is named only where the DNA matches it firmly. Not every row has a clone size; where given, it reads once, few, many or a size class.

TRBV6-2/TRBV6-3	.	.	TRBJ1-1	CASSYSVSDSAFF	TGTGCCAGCAGTTACTCGGTGTCAGACTCAGCTTTCTTT
TRBV5-4	.	once	TRBJ1-4	CASGNEKLFF	TGTGCCAGCGGCAATGAAAAACTGTTTTTT
TRBV4-1	TRBD1	.	TRBJ1-1	CASSQAEGANTEAFF	TGCGCCAGCAGCCAAGCGGAGGGGGCGAACACTGAAGCTTTCTTT
TRBV4-1	.	.	TRBJ1-2	CASSQAGQYYGYTF	TGCGCCAGCAGCCAAGCAGGGCAGTACTATGGCTACACCTTC
TRBV25-1	TRBD2	.	TRBJ2-1	CASSASGGRVNEQFF	TGTGCCAGCAGTGCTAGCGGGGGGCGGGTGAATGAGCAGTTCTTC
TRBV6-5	.	.	TRBJ1-6	CASRQIGGSPLHF	TGTGCCAGCAGGCAGATCGGTGGTTCACCCCTCCACTTT
TRBV6-1	.	.	TRBJ1-5	CASSGLDGAYSNQPQHF	TGTGCCAGCAGTGGGCTGGACGGCGCTTATAGCAATCAGCCCCAGCATTTT
TRBV24-1	TRBD1	.	TRBJ2-1	CATSDLDRGVYNEQFF	TGTGCCACCAGTGACCTCGACAGGGGCGTCTACAATGAGCAGTTCTTC
TRBV3-1/TRBV3-2	.	.	TRBJ1-2	CASSRQYYGYTF	TGTGCCAGCAGCCGACAGTACTATGGCTACACCTTC
TRBV27	.	once	TRBJ1-2	CASSLSLEWGGYTF	TGTGCCAGCAGTTTGTCCCTCGAATGGGGTGGCTACACCTTC
TRBV9	TRBD2	.	TRBJ2-3	CASSDLSGSSTDTQYF	TGTGCCAGCAGCGACCTTAGCGGGAGTAGCACAGATACGCAGTATTTT
TRBV9	.	once	TRBJ2-1	CASSVPAGSYNEQFF	TGTGCCAGCAGCGTACCGGCGGGGTCCTACAATGAGCAGTTCTTC
TRBV7-3	.	.	TRBJ1-1	CASSPYFGAEAFF	TGTGCCAGCAGCCCCTACTTCGGGGCTGAAGCTTTCTTT
TRBV9	.	.	TRBJ2-1	CASSAGGNIANEQFF	TGTGCCAGCAGCGCTGGAGGGAATATTGCGAATGAGCAGTTCTTC
TRBV5-6	TRBD2	once	TRBJ2-7	CASSRAGTPGGEQYF	TGTGCCAGCAGCCGGGCCGGGACGCCGGGAGGGGAGCAGTACTTC
TRBV4-1	.	few	TRBJ1-1	CASSQVGGASEAFF	TGCGCCAGCAGCCAAGTGGGGGGGGCATCTGAAGCTTTCTTT
TRBV19	.	.	TRBJ1-5	CATRPGHYSNQPQHF	TGTGCCACCCGCCCGGGACATTATAGCAATCAGCCCCAGCATTTT
TRBV6-5	.	.	TRBJ1-2	CASSKPPGYGYTF	TGTGCCAGCAGCAAACCGCCCGGCTATGGCTACACCTTC
TRBV5-1	TRBD1	.	TRBJ2-7	CASSPPRTFSDRGLAIYEQYF	TGCGCCAGCAGCCCCCCCCGTACTTTCTCGGACAGGGGGCTAGCTATCTACGAGCAGTACTTC
TRBV6-5	.	once	TRBJ1-5	CASSLQGGFNQPQHF	TGTGCCAGCAGCCTACAGGGCGGCTTCAATCAGCCCCAGCATTTT
TRBV6-5	TRBD2	.	TRBJ2-5	CASRLGRLQETQYF	TGTGCCAGCAGGCTCGGGAGGCTACAAGAGACCCAGTACTTC
TRBV5-1	.	once	TRBJ1-3	CAKTGASGNTIYF	TGCGCCAAGACAGGAGCATCTGGAAACACCATATATTTT
TRBV6-2/TRBV6-3	.	.	TRBJ2-1	CASSNNEQFF	TGTGCCAGCAGCAACAATGAGCAGTTCTTC
TRBV13	.	.	TRBJ2-1	CASSLGFGLGHNEQFF	TGTGCCAGCAGCTTAGGCTTTGGGTTAGGGCACAATGAGCAGTTCTTC
TRBV7-3	.	.	TRBJ2-1	CASSPNSDNEQFF	TGTGCCAGCAGCCCCAACAGTGACAATGAGCAGTTCTTC
TRBV5-1	TRBD1	.	TRBJ2-5	CASSPQGQTQETQYF	TGCGCCAGCAGCCCACAGGGACAGACCCAAGAGACCCAGTACTTC
TRBV19	TRBD1	.	TRBJ1-2	CASSHGQGRSYGYTF	TGTGCCAGTAGCCACGGACAGGGAAGAAGCTATGGCTACACCTTC
TRBV21-1	.	once	TRBJ2-3	CASSRTKTDTQYF	TGTGCCAGCAGCCGAACCAAGACAGATACGCAGTATTTT
TRBV5-1	TRBD1	once	TRBJ1-3	CASRRGQGPSHSGNTIYF	TGCGCCAGCAGACGGGGACAGGGACCCTCCCACTCTGGAAACACCATATATTTT
TRBV18	.	once	TRBJ2-1	CASSPTSDYNEQFF	TGTGCCAGCTCACCCACGTCGGACTACAATGAGCAGTTCTTC
TRBV5-1	.	.	TRBJ2-2	CASSLGVTAGELFF	TGCGCCAGCAGCTTGGGAGTCACCGCCGGGGAGCTGTTTTTT
TRBV5-5	.	.	TRBJ2-4	CASSRELAKNIQYF	TGTGCCAGCAGCCGGGAGCTAGCCAAAAACATTCAGTACTTC
TRBV7-9	.	.	TRBJ2-2	CASSLFGGNTGELFF	TGTGCCAGCAGCTTGTTCGGGGGGAACACCGGGGAGCTGTTTTTT
TRBV11-3	TRBD2	.	TRBJ2-3	CASRQVTSGVSTDTQYF	TGTGCCAGCAGACAAGTGACTAGCGGGGTAAGCACAGATACGCAGTATTTT
TRBV19	.	.	TRBJ1-4	CASATATLNEKLFF	TGTGCCAGTGCTACAGCTACCTTAAATGAAAAACTGTTTTTT
TRBV6-5	.	.	TRBJ1-1	CASRTVEYTEAFF	TGTGCCAGCAGGACGGTGGAGTACACTGAAGCTTTCTTT
TRBV6-5	TRBD1	.	TRBJ2-1	CASRRDSSYNEQFF	TGTGCCAGCAGAAGGGACAGCTCCTACAATGAGCAGTTCTTC
TRBV4-1	.	.	TRBJ1-5	CASSQGRQSNQPQHF	TGCGCCAGCAGCCAAGGAAGACAGAGCAATCAGCCCCAGCATTTT
TRBV2	.	.	TRBJ2-3	CASSDRPAAGTDTQYF	TGTGCCAGCAGTGACAGGCCGGCAGCTGGCACAGATACGCAGTATTTT
TRBV30	TRBD2	.	TRBJ2-3	CAWSGGAGADTQYF	TGTGCCTGGTCGGGAGGGGCAGGAGCAGATACGCAGTATTTT
TRBV6-5	TRBD1	once	TRBJ1-2	CASRDDRVYGYTF	TGTGCCAGCAGGGACGACAGGGTCTATGGCTACACCTTC
TRBV28	TRBD1	.	TRBJ1-2	CASRTGTVNYGYTF	TGTGCCAGCAGGACCGGGACAGTCAACTATGGCTACACCTTC
TRBV9	.	.	TRBJ2-2	CASSKQGTGELFF	TGTGCCAGCAGCAAGCAGGGTACCGGGGAGCTGTTTTTT
TRBV7-2	.	.	TRBJ1-2	CASSSKTPPYGYTF	TGTGCCAGCAGCTCAAAGACACCTCCCTATGGCTACACCTTC
TRBV30	.	.	TRBJ1-2	CAWSSANYGYTF	TGTGCCTGGAGTAGTGCTAACTATGGCTACACCTTC
TRBV4-1	TRBD1	.	TRBJ2-2	CASSQSFPQGARRTGELFF	TGCGCCAGCAGCCAATCGTTTCCACAGGGGGCAAGACGGACCGGGGAGCTGTTTTTT
TRBV28	TRBD1	.	TRBJ1-4	CASRQKGGAGEKLFF	TGTGCCAGCAGACAAAAAGGGGGCGCGGGTGAAAAACTGTTTTTT
TRBV11-3	TRBD1	.	TRBJ1-6	CASSPSTGGLPESTPLHF	TGTGCCAGCAGCCCGTCTACAGGGGGCCTTCCCGAATCTACCCCCCTCCACTTT
TRBV5-1	TRBD1	.	TRBJ1-2	CASNPGQGGNYGYTF	TGCGCCAGCAACCCCGGACAGGGGGGTAACTATGGCTACACCTTC
TRBV5-4	TRBD1	.	TRBJ1-4	CASSGTGTANEKLFF	TGTGCCAGCAGCGGGACCGGGACAGCAAATGAAAAACTGTTTTTT
TRBV9	.	.	TRBJ1-2	CASSVVGGGYTF	TGTGCCAGCAGCGTAGTAGGGGGAGGCTACACCTTC
TRBV11-3	TRBD1	.	TRBJ1-2	CASSEKNRGARGYTF	TGTGCCAGCAGCGAAAAAAACAGGGGGGCCAGAGGCTACACCTTC
TRBV29-1	.	.	TRBJ1-2	CSGGWDTDGYTF	TGCAGCGGTGGATGGGACACCGATGGCTACACCTTC
TRBV3-1/TRBV3-2	.	.	TRBJ1-5	CASSLRSGQPQHF	TGTGCCAGCAGCCTAAGGAGCGGTCAGCCCCAGCATTTT
TRBV19	.	.	TRBJ1-2	CASSIGTGSGYGYTF	TGTGCCAGTAGTATAGGTACAGGGTCCGGCTATGGCTACACCTTC
TRBV6-1	.	.	TRBJ1-2	CASSESPSPGGYTF	TGTGCCAGCAGTGAAAGCCCGAGCCCAGGAGGCTACACCTTC
TRBV11-2	.	once	TRBJ1-1	CASSALRLAASSPEAFF	TGTGCCAGCAGCGCCCTCCGCTTGGCCGCCTCTTCCCCTGAAGCTTTCTTT
TRBV19	TRBD1	.	TRBJ1-2	CASSIRGQVLGANGYTF	TGTGCCAGTAGTATAAGGGGACAGGTTCTGGGAGCCAATGGCTACACCTTC
TRBV24-1	TRBD1	.	TRBJ2-1	CATSDPGTGGNEQFF	TGTGCCACCAGTGATCCTGGGACAGGGGGCAATGAGCAGTTCTTC
TRBV12-5	.	.	TRBJ1-4	CASGYSNEKLFF	TGTGCTAGTGGTTACAGCAATGAAAAACTGTTTTTT